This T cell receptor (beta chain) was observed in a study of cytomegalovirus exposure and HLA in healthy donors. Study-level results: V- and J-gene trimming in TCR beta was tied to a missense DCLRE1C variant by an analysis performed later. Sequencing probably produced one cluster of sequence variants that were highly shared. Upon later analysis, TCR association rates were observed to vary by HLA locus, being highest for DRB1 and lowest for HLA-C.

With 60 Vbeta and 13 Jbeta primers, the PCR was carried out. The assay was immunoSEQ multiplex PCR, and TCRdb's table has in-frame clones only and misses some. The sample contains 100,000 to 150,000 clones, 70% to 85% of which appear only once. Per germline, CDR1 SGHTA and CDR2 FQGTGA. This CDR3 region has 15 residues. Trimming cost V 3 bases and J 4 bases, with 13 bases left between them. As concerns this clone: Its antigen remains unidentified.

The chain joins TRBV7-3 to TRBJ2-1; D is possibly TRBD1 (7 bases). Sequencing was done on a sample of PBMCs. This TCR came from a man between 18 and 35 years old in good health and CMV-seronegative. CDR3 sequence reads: CASSLRAGQYNEQFF. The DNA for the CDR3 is TGTGCCAGCAGCTTGAGGGCGGGACAGTACAATGAGCAGTTCTTC. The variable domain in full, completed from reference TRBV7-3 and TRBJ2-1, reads GAGVSQTPSNKVTEKGKYVELRCDPISGHTALYWYRQSLGQGPEFLIYFQGTGAADDSGLPNDRFFAVRPEGSVSTLKIQRTERGDSAVYLCASSLRAGQYNEQFFGPGTRLTVL.